These 8 T cell receptor beta chains were all obtained from the same sample, sequenced in a study of cytomegalovirus exposure and HLA in healthy donors. PCR primers comprised 60 Vbeta and 13 Jbeta primers. TCRdb's table, derived via immunoSEQ multiplex PCR, lists solely in-frame clones and lacks some. Among some 110,000 clones listed, approximately 70% were seen once. Sequencing was carried out using PBMCs. These receptors originate from a woman aged 40 to 50 in good health and CMV-seropositive.

In this sample, this clone turned up a few times. V gene TRBV6-6 combines with J gene TRBJ1-6; the D gene is possibly TRBD1 (5 bases). This CDR3 is built from 14 residues. Trimming pared 8 bases from V and 5 bases from J, leaving 13 bases between. CDR1 and CDR2 from the germline V gene are MNHNY and SVGAGI (reference sequence). In DNA form, the CDR3 reads TGTGCCAGCTCCAAAGGGGCCGATAATTCACCCCTCCACTTT. Translation gives CASSKGADNSPLHF.

In its sample, this clone was seen a few times. The chain couples TRBV9 to TRBJ2-3; D ambiguous. The CDR3 is made up of 15 amino acids. Trimming removed 2 bases from V and 0 bases from J, with 10 bases in between. Per germline, CDR1 SGDLS and CDR2 YYNGEE. CDR3 in amino acids: CASSVAELSTDTQYF. The CDR3 coding sequence is TGTGCCAGCAGCGTGGCGGAATTGAGCACAGATACGCAGTATTTT. The full variable domain, in which reference TRBV9 and TRBJ2-3 provide the parts outside the CDR3, is DSGVTQTPKHLITATGQRVTLRCSPRSGDLSVYWYQQSLDQGLQFLIQYYNGEERAKGNILERFSAQQFPDLHSELNLSSLELGDSALYFCASSVAELSTDTQYFGPGTRLTVL.

This clone has only a few counts. This chain connects TRBV28 to TRBJ2-7, with D unresolved. Trimming shortened V by 5 bases and J by 2 bases, and 4 bases separated the two germline ends. The germline V gene has CDR1 MDHEN and CDR2 SYDVKM. CDR3 length equals 11 residues. CDR3 sequence reads: CASSDTYEQYF. In DNA form, the CDR3 reads TGTGCCAGCAGTGACACCTACGAGCAGTACTTC. Supplemented by reference TRBV28 and TRBJ2-7, the full variable domain reads DVKVTQSSRYLVKRTGEKVFLECVQDMDHENMFWYRQDPGLGLRLIYFSYDVKMKEKGDIPEGYSVSREKKERFSLILESASTNQTSMYLCASSDTYEQYFGPGTRLTVT.

The chain couples TRBV19 to TRBJ2-3, with TRBD2 as a possible D gene (5 bases). Trimming shortened V by 7 bases and J by 4 bases, and 21 bases separated the two germline ends. CDR3 length: 16 residues. The germline CDR1 and CDR2 sequences are LNHDA and SQIVND (reference sequence). CDR3 in DNA: TGTGCCAGTACCGACGGACTCCCCTCGGGCCCAGATACGCAGTATTTT. Protein product: CASTDGLPSGPDTQYF.

V and J are TRBV5-1 and TRBJ2-5, with 10 positions matching TRBD1. Looked up from germline, CDR1 is SGHRS and CDR2 is YFSETQ. V dropped 3 bases and J dropped 6; count of bases not matched to a gene: 14. This CDR3 is built from 17 residues. CDR3 DNA sequence: TGCGCCAGCAGCTACGACAGGGGGCGTGAATTTTTAAAGACCCAGTACTTC. This translates into CASSYDRGREFLKTQYF.

The CDR3 is CSVGQGNAGELFF. The DNA for the CDR3 is TGCAGCGTTGGACAGGGGAATGCCGGGGAGCTGTTTTTT. This chain uses TRBV29-1 with TRBJ2-2; the match to TRBD1 covers 8 bases. Germline V CDR1 and CDR2: SQVTM, ANQGSEA. The CDR3 has 13 residues. V dropped 4 bases and J dropped 6; count of bases not matched to a gene: 4.

J is TRBJ2-1 and V is TRBV7-9, with 8 bases identical to TRBD1. The V gene's germline CDR1 is SEHNR and CDR2 FQNEAQ (reference sequence). The CDR3 length is 15 residues. After removal of 5 bases from V and 9 bases from J, the junction contained 12 bases not matched to a gene. Here the CDR3 reads CASSRGQVDFTEQFF. The CDR3 DNA reads as TGTGCCAGCAGCCGGGGACAGGTTGATTTTACTGAGCAGTTCTTC.

This clone came up a few times. The chain combines TRBV2 with TRBJ2-2; TRBD1 agrees at 11 bases. V was clipped by 8 bases and J by 6 bases; unmatched bases: 8. The CDR3 has 15 amino acids. Germline lookup yields CDR1 SNHLY and CDR2 FYNNEI. CDR3 sequence: CASGLDRGRPGELFF. CDR3 in DNA: TGTGCCAGCGGCCTGGACAGGGGGCGCCCCGGGGAGCTGTTTTTT.